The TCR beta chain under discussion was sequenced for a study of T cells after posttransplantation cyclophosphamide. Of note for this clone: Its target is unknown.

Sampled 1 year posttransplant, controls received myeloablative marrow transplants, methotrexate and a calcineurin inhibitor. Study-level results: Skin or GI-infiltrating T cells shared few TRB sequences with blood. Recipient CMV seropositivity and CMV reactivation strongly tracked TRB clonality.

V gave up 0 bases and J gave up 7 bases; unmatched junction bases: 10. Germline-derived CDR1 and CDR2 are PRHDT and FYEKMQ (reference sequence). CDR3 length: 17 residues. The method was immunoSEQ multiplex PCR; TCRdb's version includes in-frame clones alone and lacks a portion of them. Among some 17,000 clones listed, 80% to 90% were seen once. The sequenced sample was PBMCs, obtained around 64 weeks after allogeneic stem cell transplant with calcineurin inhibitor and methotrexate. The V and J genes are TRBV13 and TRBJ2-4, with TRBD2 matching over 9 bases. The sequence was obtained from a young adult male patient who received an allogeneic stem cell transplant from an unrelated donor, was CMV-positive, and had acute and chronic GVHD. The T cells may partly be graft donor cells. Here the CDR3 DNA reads TGTGCCAGCAGCTTAGGCCCGGGCGGGGGGGCTTTGAACATTCAGTACTTC. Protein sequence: CASSLGPGGGALNIQYF.